The 16 T cell receptor beta chains below all came from one sample that was sequenced in a study of blood T cell repertoires in COVID-19. Repertoires were generated with immunoSEQ multiplex PCR, while TCRdb's copy carries only in-frame clones and drops some. The sample lists under 300,000 clones; about 88% were seen once. Material: peripheral blood. The receptors derive from a woman aged 40 to 49 who had recovered from COVID-19.

The chain links TRBV18 to TRBJ2-2; D uncertain. This CDR3 is built from 14 residues. With 3 bases removed from V and 3 bases from J, the gap between germline ends came to 8 bases. Germline lookup yields CDR1 KGHSH and CDR2 LQKENI. DNA of the CDR3: TGTGCCAGCTCACCGTCAACTTACACCGGGGAGCTGTTTTTT. This sequence encodes CASSPSTYTGELFF.

V is TRBV11-2 and J is TRBJ1-2, with a possible D match to TRBD1 (6 bases). V was trimmed by 5 bases and J by 4 bases, leaving 20 bases between them. The CDR3 has 16 residues. Germline values: CDR1 SGHAT, CDR2 FQNNGV. Here the CDR3 DNA reads TGTGCCAGCAGCCCAGGGGTGCAGGTTACGGGCTATGGCTACACCTTC. Its protein product is CASSPGVQVTGYGYTF.

The V call is TRBV7-3, the J call TRBJ2-6, with 8 nucleotides matching TRBD1. Unmatched junction bases numbered 9, after V lost 4 bases and J lost 4 bases. The CDR3 is 17 residues long. Germline V CDR1 and CDR2: SGHTA, FQGTGA. CDR3 bases: TGTGCCAGCAGCTCACCTAGGACAGGGATGGGGGCCAACGTCCTGACTTTC. The encoded protein is CASSSPRTGMGANVLTF.

V usage is TRBV15 and J usage is TRBJ2-7, with 8 bases lining up with TRBD1. Trimming at V came to 3 bases and at J to 2 bases, leaving 3 bases not matched to a gene. Germline lookup yields CDR1 LNHNV and CDR2 YYDKDF (reference sequence). The CDR3 loop spans 14 amino acids. The CDR3, as DNA: TGTGCCACCAGCAGTCGGACAGGGCCCTACGAGCAGTACTTC. Residues: CATSSRTGPYEQYF.

A word on this clone: The junction departs from the called germline gene at one end, perhaps through a read error. V and J are TRBV9 and TRBJ1-4; D might be TRBD1 (5 bases). This CDR3 has 15 amino acids. Per germline, CDR1 SGDLS and CDR2 YYNGEE. As DNA, the CDR3 is TGTGCCCGCAGCGTAGCCGGGGGGGGGAATGAAAAACTGTTTTTT. Translating gives CARSVAGGGNEKLFF.

The chain carries TRBV11-2 and TRBJ1-5; possibly TRBD1 for D (6 bases). Germline V gives CDR1 SGHAT, CDR2 FQNNGV. The CDR3 extends over 13 amino acids. The V end lost 5 bases, the J end lost 4 bases, and 9 bases lay between the germline ends. CDR3 bases: TGTGCCAGCAGCGTACAGGGAAATCAGCCCCAGCATTTT. Its protein is CASSVQGNQPQHF.

The V gene is TRBV5-8, the J gene TRBJ2-5; 10 bases agree with TRBD1. The CDR3 covers 15 residues. With V trimmed by 4 bases and J by 2 bases, 5 bases remained unmatched. Germline V CDR1 and CDR2: SGHTS, YDEGEE. CDR3 amino acids: CASSRTGQGQETQYF. CDR3 nucleotide sequence: TGTGCCAGCAGCCGTACGGGACAGGGGCAAGAGACCCAGTACTTC. Complete variable domain (other parts from reference TRBV5-8 and TRBJ2-5): EAGVTQSPTHLIKTRGQQATLRCSPISGHTSVYWYQQALGLGLQFLLWYDEGEERNRGNFPPRFSGRQFPNYSSELNVNALELEDSALYLCASSRTGQGQETQYFGPGTRLLVL.

The V gene is TRBV6-7, the J gene TRBJ2-7; D is perhaps TRBD1 (5 bases). TRBV6-7 is marked as an open reading frame, function uncertain. V was cut by 2 bases and J by 1 base, with 12 bases left in between. The CDR3 totals 15 residues. CDR3 amino acids: CASSYPGHMSYEQYF. CDR3 nucleotide sequence: TGTGCCAGCAGTTACCCTGGACATATGTCCTACGAGCAGTACTTC.

As concerns this clone: The same CDR3 arises from other DNA sequences in this sample as well. This chain links TRBV19 with TRBJ1-5, with D perhaps matching TRBD1 (5 bases). The CDR3 spans 14 residues. V lost 2 bases and J lost 3, with 8 bases in between. Germline V gene lookup returns CDR1 LNHDA and CDR2 SQIVND (reference sequence). CDR3 coding DNA: TGTGCCAGTAGTATACGGGACTTCAATCAGCCCCAGCATTTT. This codes for CASSIRDFNQPQHF.

The V gene is TRBV19, the J gene TRBJ2-1; a possible D gene is TRBD2 (5 bases). The germline V and J ends were trimmed by 3 bases and 10 bases, with 19 bases remaining between them. Germline V gene lookup returns CDR1 LNHDA and CDR2 SQIVND (reference sequence). The CDR3 is 15 residues long. This CDR3 is CASSMGLATISEQFF. The CDR3 region has the DNA TGTGCCAGTAGTATGGGCCTAGCCACCATCTCGGAGCAGTTCTTC.

The V call is TRBV27, the J call TRBJ2-7; 7 bases line up with TRBD2. Germline CDR1 is MNHEY and CDR2 is SMNVEV (reference sequence). J gave up 0 bases and V 4 bases, and 9 bases lay outside the gene matches. The CDR3 length is 16 residues. CDR3 sequence (DNA): TGTGCCAGCAGTTCGGGGGTCGGCGGGGGCTCCTACGAGCAGTACTTC. Its translation: CASSSGVGGGSYEQYF.

This clone has a single count. The rearrangement links TRBV6-5 to TRBJ2-7, with 8 bases matching TRBD1. The CDR3 sequence is 15 residues long. V was clipped by 5 bases and J by 1 base; unmatched bases: 7. Germline V gives CDR1 MNHEY, CDR2 SVGAGI. The CDR3 reads CASSPTGQGSYEQYF. As DNA, the CDR3 is TGTGCCAGCAGTCCCACCGGACAGGGATCCTACGAGCAGTACTTC.

V and J are TRBV4-1 and TRBJ2-1; 13 bases fit TRBD2. Germline values: CDR1 MGHRA, CDR2 YSYEKL. Trimming took 0 bases from V and 4 from J; bases not matched to a gene: 3. The CDR3 is 17 residues long. CDR3 in amino acids: CASSQDRTSGSYNEQFF. The DNA for the CDR3 is TGCGCCAGCAGCCAAGACAGGACTAGCGGGAGTTACAATGAGCAGTTCTTC.

This chain joins TRBV11-1 and TRBJ1-2, with unresolved D. Germline assignment: CDR1 SGHAT and CDR2 FQDESV (reference sequence). The CDR3 has 13 residues. V lost 3 bases, J lost 7 bases, and 12 bases lay in between. For the CDR3, the DNA is TGTGCCAGCAGCTTGACTCCAGCCAGTGGCTACACCTTC. Its translation is CASSLTPASGYTF.

There are a few counts of this clone. This chain's CDR3 is CASRRQTISNQPQHF. In DNA, the CDR3 is TGTGCCAGCAGGCGACAGACGATTAGCAATCAGCCCCAGCATTTT. J is TRBJ1-5 and V is TRBV28; D is possibly TRBD1 (5 bases). The CDR3 has 15 amino acids. V was trimmed by 6 bases and J by 0 bases, leaving 12 bases between them. The germline V gene encodes CDR1 MDHEN and CDR2 SYDVKM.

The chain employs TRBV27 and TRBJ2-2; 8 nucleotides match TRBD1. Unmatched junction bases numbered 3, after V lost 2 bases and J lost 4 bases. Germline lookup yields CDR1 MNHEY and CDR2 SMNVEV (reference sequence). This CDR3 contains 15 residues. DNA for the CDR3: TGTGCCAGCAGTTTACGGACAGGGTTCACCGGGGAGCTGTTTTTT. It translates to CASSLRTGFTGELFF.